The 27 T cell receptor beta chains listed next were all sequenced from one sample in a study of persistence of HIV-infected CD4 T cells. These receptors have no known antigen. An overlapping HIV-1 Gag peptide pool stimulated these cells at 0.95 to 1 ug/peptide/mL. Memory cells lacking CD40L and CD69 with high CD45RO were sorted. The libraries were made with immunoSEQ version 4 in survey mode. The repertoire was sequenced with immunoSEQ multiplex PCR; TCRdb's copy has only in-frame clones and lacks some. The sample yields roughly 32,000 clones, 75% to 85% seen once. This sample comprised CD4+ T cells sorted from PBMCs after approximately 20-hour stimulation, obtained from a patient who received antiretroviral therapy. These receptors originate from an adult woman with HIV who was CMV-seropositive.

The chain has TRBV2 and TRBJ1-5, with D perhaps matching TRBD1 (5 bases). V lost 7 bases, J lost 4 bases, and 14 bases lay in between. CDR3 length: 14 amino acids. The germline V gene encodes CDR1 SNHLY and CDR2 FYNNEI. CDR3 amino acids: CASKAGRSNQPQHF. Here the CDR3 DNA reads TGTGCCAGCAAGGCGGGACGGTCAAATCAGCCCCAGCATTTT.

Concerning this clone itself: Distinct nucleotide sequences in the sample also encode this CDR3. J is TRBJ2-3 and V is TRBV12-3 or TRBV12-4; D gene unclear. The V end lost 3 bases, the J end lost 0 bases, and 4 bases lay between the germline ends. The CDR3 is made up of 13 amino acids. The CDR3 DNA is TGTGCCAGCAGTTTGCAGAGCACAGATACGCAGTATTTT. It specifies CASSLQSTDTQYF.

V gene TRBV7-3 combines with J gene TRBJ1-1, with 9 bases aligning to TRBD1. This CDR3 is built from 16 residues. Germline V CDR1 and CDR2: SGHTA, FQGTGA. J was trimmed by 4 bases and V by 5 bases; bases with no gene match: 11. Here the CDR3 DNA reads TGTGCCAGCAGCCCACAGGGGGCGAGACAGGGCACTGAAGCTTTCTTT. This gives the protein CASSPQGARQGTEAFF.

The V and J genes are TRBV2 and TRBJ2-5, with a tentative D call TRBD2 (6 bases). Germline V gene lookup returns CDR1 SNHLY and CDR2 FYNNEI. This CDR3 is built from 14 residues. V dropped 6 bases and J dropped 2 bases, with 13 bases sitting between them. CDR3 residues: CASSPGLTQETQYF. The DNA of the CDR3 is TGTGCCAGCAGCCCGGGACTGACACAAGAGACCCAGTACTTC.

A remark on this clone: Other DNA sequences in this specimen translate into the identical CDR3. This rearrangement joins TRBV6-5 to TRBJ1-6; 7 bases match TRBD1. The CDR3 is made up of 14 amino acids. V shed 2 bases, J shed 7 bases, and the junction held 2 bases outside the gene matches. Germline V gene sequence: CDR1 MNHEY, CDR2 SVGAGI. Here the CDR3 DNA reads TGTGCCAGCAGTTACCTACAGGGGAATTCACCCCTCCACTTT. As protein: CASSYLQGNSPLHF.

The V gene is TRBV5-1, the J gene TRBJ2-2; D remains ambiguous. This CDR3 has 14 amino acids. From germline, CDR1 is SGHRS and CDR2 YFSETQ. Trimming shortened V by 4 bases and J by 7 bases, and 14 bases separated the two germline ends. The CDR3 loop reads CASSPGPLNGELFF. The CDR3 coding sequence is TGCGCCAGCAGCCCCGGGCCTTTAAACGGGGAGCTGTTTTTT.

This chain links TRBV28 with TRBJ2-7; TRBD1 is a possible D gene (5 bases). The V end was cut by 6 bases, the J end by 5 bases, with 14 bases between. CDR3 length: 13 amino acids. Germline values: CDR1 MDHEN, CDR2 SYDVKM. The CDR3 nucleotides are TGTGCCAGCAGGTCCACGACAGTACACGAGCAGTACTTC. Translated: CASRSTTVHEQYF.

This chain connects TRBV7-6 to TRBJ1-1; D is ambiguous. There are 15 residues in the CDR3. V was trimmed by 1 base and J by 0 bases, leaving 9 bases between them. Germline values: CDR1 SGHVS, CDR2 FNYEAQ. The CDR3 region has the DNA TGTGCCAGCAGCTTAGACGTCTCAATGAACACTGAAGCTTTCTTT. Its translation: CASSLDVSMNTEAFF.

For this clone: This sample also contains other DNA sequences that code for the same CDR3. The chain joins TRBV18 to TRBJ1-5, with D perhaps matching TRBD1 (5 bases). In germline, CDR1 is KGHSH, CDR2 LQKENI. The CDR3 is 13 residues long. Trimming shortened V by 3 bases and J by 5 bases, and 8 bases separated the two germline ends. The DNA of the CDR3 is TGTGCCAGCTCACCCGGGGGTGATCAGCCCCAGCATTTT. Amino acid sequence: CASSPGGDQPQHF. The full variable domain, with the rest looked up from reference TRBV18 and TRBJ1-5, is NAGVMQNPRHLVRRRGQEARLRCSPMKGHSHVYWYRQLPEEGLKFMVYLQKENIIDESGMPKERFSAEFPKEGPSILRIQQVVRGDSAAYFCASSPGGDQPQHFGDGTRLSIL.

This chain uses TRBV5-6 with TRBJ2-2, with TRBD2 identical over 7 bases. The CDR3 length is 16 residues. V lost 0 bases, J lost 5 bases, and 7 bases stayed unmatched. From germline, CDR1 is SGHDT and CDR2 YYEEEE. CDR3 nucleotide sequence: TGTGCCAGCAGCTTGGGGGTTACTAGCGTTACCGGGGAGCTGTTTTTT. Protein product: CASSLGVTSVTGELFF. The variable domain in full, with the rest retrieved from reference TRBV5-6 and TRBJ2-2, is DAGVTQSPTHLIKTRGQQVTLRCSPKSGHDTVSWYQQALGQGPQFIFQYYEEEERQRGNFPDRFSGHQFPNYSSELNVNALLLGDSALYLCASSLGVTSVTGELFFGEGSRLTVL.

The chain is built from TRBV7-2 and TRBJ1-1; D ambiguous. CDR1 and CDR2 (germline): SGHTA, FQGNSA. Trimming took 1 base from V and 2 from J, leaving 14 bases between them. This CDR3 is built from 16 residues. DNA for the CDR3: TGTGCCAGCAGCTTAGGGACCGGGCCATTAAACACTGAAGCTTTCTTT. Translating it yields CASSLGTGPLNTEAFF.

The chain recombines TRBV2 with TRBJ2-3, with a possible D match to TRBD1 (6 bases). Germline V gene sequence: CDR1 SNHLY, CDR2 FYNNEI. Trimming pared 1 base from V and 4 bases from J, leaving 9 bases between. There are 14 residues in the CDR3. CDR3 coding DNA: TGTGCCAGCAGTGAAGGCAGGGGCCCAGATACGCAGTATTTT. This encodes CASSEGRGPDTQYF.

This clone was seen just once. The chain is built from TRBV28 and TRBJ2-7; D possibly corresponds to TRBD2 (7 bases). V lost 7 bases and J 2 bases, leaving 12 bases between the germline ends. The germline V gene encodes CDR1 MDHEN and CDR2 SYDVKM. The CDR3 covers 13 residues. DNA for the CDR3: TGTGCCAGCAAGGGGGGGCCCCCCTACGAGCAGTACTTC. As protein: CASKGGPPYEQYF.

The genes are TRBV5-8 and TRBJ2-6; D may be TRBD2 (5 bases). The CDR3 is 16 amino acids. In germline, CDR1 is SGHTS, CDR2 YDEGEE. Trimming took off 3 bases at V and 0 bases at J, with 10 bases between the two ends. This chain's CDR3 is CASSSDSPSGANVLTF. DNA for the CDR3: TGTGCCAGCAGCTCGGACTCCCCCTCTGGGGCCAACGTCCTGACTTTC.

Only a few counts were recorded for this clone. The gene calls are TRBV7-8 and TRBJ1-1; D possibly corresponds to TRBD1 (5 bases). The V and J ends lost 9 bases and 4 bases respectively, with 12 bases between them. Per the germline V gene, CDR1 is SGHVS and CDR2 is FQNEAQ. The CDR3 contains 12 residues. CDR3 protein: CASKRGGTEAFF. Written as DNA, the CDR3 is TGTGCCAGTAAGAGGGGAGGCACTGAAGCTTTCTTT.

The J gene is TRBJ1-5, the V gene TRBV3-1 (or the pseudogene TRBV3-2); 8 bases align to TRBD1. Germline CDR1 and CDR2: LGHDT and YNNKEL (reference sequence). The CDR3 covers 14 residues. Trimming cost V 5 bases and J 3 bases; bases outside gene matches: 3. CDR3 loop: CASSGGQVNQPQHF. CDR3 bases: TGTGCCAGCAGCGGGGGACAGGTCAATCAGCCCCAGCATTTT.

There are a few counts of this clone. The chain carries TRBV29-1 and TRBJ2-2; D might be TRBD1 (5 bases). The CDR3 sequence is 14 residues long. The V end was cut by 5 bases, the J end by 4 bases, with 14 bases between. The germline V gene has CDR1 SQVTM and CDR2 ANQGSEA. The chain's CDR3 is CSVPLKGPTGELFF. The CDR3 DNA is TGCAGCGTTCCCTTGAAGGGGCCCACCGGGGAGCTGTTTTTT.

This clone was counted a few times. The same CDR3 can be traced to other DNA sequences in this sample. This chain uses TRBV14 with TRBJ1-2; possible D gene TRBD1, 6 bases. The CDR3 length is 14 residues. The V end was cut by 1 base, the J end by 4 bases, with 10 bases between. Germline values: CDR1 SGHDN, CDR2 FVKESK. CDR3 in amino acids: CASSQGTGSYGYTF. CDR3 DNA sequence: TGTGCCAGCAGCCAAGGCACAGGGAGCTATGGCTACACCTTC.

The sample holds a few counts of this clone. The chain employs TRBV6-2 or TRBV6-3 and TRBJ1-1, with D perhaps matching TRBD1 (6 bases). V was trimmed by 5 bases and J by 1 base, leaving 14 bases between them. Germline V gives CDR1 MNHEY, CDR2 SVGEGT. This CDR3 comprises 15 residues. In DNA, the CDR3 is TGTGCCAGCAGTCTAATGGACAGACCGAACACTGAAGCTTTCTTT. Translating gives CASSLMDRPNTEAFF.

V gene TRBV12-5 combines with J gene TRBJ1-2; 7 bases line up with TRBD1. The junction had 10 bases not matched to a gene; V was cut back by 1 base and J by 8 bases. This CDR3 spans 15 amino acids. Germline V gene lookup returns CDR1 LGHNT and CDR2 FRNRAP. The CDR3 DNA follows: TGTGCTAGTGGTTTGGCTCCTCCAGGGGGAGGAGGCTACACCTTC. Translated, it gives CASGLAPPGGGGYTF.

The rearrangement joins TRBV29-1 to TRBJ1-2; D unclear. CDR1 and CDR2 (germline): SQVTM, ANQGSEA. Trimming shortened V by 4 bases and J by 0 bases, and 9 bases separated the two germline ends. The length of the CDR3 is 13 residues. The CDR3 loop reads CSVVSGANYGYTF. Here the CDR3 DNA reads TGCAGCGTTGTAAGTGGAGCTAACTATGGCTACACCTTC.

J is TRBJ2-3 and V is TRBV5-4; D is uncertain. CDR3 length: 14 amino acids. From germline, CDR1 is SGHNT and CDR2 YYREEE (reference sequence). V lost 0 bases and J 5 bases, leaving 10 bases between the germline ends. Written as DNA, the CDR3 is TGTGCCAGCAGCTTGGCCAGAGGATTAGATACGCAGTATTTT. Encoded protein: CASSLARGLDTQYF.

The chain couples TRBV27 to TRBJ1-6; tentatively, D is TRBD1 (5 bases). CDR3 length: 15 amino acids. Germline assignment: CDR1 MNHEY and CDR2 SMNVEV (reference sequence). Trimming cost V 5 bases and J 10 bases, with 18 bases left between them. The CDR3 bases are TGTGCCAGCAGTCCCCGGCAGGGCCTTTTGTCACCCCTCCACTTT. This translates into CASSPRQGLLSPLHF.

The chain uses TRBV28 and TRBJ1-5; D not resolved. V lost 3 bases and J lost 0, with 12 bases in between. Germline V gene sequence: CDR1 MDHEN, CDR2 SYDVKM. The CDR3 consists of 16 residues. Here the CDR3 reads CASSFIHSYSNQPQHF. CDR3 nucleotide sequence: TGTGCCAGCAGTTTCATTCATTCGTATAGCAATCAGCCCCAGCATTTT. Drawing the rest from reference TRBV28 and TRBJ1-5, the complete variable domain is DVKVTQSSRYLVKRTGEKVFLECVQDMDHENMFWYRQDPGLGLRLIYFSYDVKMKEKGDIPEGYSVSREKKERFSLILESASTNQTSMYLCASSFIHSYSNQPQHFGDGTRLSIL.

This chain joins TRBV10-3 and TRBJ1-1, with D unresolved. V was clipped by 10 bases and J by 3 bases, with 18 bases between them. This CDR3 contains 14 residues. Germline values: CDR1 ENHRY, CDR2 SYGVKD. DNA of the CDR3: TGTGCCACCTCCTTAGGGCAGGCGGACACTGAAGCTTTCTTT. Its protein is CATSLGQADTEAFF.

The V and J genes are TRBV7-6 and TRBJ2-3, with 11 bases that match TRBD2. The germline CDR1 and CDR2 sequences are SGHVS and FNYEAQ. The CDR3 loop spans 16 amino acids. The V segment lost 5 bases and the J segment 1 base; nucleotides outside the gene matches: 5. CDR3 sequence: CASSGWTSGRTDTQYF. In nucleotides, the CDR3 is TGTGCCAGCAGCGGTTGGACTAGCGGGCGCACAGATACGCAGTATTTT.

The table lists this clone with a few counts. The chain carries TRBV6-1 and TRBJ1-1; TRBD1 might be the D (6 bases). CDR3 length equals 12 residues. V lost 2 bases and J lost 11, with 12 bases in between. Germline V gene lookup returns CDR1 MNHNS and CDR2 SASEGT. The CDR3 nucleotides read TGTGCCAGCAGTGAACAGGACAGTTCGGCTTTCTTT. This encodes CASSEQDSSAFF.